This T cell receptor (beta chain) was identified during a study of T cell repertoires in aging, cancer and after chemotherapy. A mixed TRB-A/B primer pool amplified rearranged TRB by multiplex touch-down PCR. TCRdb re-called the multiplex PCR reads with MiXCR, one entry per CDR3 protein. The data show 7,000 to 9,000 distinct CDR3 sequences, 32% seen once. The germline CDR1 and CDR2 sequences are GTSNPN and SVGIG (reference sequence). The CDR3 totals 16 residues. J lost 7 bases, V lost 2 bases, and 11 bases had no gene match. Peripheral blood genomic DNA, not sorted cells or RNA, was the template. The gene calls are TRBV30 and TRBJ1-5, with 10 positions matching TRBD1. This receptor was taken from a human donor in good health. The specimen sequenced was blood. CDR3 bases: TGTGCCTGGAGTTCCTCCCCCGGGACAGGGGAGCAGCCCCAGCATTTT. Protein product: CAWSSSPGTGEQPQHF.